Many counts were recorded for the clone carrying this T cell receptor beta chain. The antigen is undetermined. The data derive from a study of T cells in Graves' hyperthyroidism and ophthalmopathy. Findings and limits, study-wide: Within blood appeared most thyroid clonotypes that had expanded above 0.001.

Researchers amplified the TCR beta CDR3 regions from RNA transcripts. The HTBI primer set drove a first-round RT-PCR of the TCR CDR3. TCRdb itself ran the multiplex PCR reads through MiXCR, one entry per CDR3 protein. The table has approximately 590,000 distinct CDR3 sequences, 15% to 19% seen once. The CDR3 length is 14 residues. V was trimmed by 1 base and J by 8 bases, leaving 14 bases between them. The diagnostic basis comprised clinical symptoms, serum thyroxine and TRAb, thyroid ultrasound and orbital computed tomography. Over 9 ml of fresh peripheral blood supplied the PBMCs. J is TRBJ1-1 and V is TRBV12-3 or TRBV12-4; D remains unclear. The source material was blood. The sequence was obtained from a young woman with Graves' hyperthyroidism. The CDR3: CASSLEGGEMEAFF. The CDR3 DNA is TGTGCCAGCAGTTTAGAGGGTGGGGAAATGGAAGCTTTCTTT.